The present T cell receptor (beta chain) was sequenced within a study of blood T cell repertoires in COVID-19. As for the study in general: Samples of COVID-19 (acute and convalescent) were obtained from the United States, Italy and Spain. PBMCs, B-cell-depleted T cells, or T cells were the source of the cDNA or gDNA that made up the material.

In germline, CDR1 is SGHAT, CDR2 FQNNGV. The CDR3 contains 14 residues. V was clipped by 4 bases and J by 5 bases; unmatched bases: 4. As originally analysed: Estimated nucleated cell counts came from reference gene primer amplification. Measured with immunoSEQ multiplex PCR; TCRdb has only the in-frame clones, and not every one. V, J and clone size are taken as reported in that table, and D and trimming were inferred from the DNA itself. Among some 64,000 clones listed, about 70% were seen once. The clonotype originates from a human donor in a cohort sampled during active COVID-19. Sequenced: peripheral blood. J is TRBJ2-4 and V is TRBV11-2; TRBD2 agrees at 8 bases. The CDR3 loop is CASSSAGVENIQYF. In DNA form, the CDR3 reads TGTGCCAGCAGCTCAGCGGGGGTAGAAAACATTCAGTACTTC.